The 23 T cell receptor beta chains reported below all come from one sample, sequenced in a study of vaccination effects on CD4 cells after COVID-19. These receptors are not linked to any known antigen. The table came from immunoSEQ multiplex PCR; TCRdb's copy has only in-frame clones and leaves some out. The sample lists some 70,000 clones; 80% were seen once. Peptide-pool stimulation followed by sequencing identified expanded antigen-specific CD4+ clonotypes in the ViraFEST assay. Researchers isolated CD4+ T cells once 9 to 11 days of culture had elapsed. The study found no prior SARS-CoV-2 infection in the vaccine recipients, who tested negative for nucleocapsid antibodies. Sequences were derived from CD4+ T cells from PBMCs cultured with SARS-CoV-2 spike peptides, sampled before COVID-19 vaccination. The receptor source for this set is a human donor who received a COVID-19 vaccine.

The chain links TRBV7-2 to TRBJ2-6; 10 nucleotides match TRBD1. Germline V gives CDR1 SGHTA, CDR2 FQGNSA. CDR3 length: 18 residues. V gave up 6 bases and J gave up 1 base; unmatched junction bases: 9. The DNA for the CDR3 is TGTGCCAGCAGACCGCCCGGACAGGGGGGATCTGGGGCCAACGTCCTGACTTTC. Amino acids: CASRPPGQGGSGANVLTF.

The V and J genes are TRBV5-6 and TRBJ1-4, with TRBD1 identical over 8 bases. Per the germline V gene, CDR1 is SGHDT and CDR2 is YYEEEE. CDR3 size: 15 residues. V shed 3 bases and J 7 bases; nucleotides not matched to a gene: 8. In DNA, the CDR3 is TGTGCCAGCAGCTGGAAGACAGGGGAAGGTGAAAAACTGTTTTTT. Amino acid sequence: CASSWKTGEGEKLFF.

This clone came up a few times. The chain employs TRBV5-1 and TRBJ2-1, with D maybe TRBD1 (6 bases). The V gene lost 7 bases and the J gene lost 4 bases, with 15 bases spanning the gap. The CDR3 sequence is 14 residues long. CDR1 is SGHRS, CDR2 YFSETQ, per germline. The CDR3 sequence is CASGHRDTYNEQFF. CDR3 DNA: TGCGCCAGCGGCCACCGGGACACTTACAATGAGCAGTTCTTC.

This clone appeared a few times. This chain uses TRBV7-3 with TRBJ1-6, with TRBD1 as a possible D gene (5 bases). The germline V gene has CDR1 SGHTA and CDR2 FQGTGA. This CDR3 spans 14 amino acids. Trimming pared 5 bases from V and 9 bases from J, leaving 14 bases between. The CDR3, as DNA: TGTGCCAGCAGCCTCGGGACCTCGGGTTCACCCCTCCACTTT. Its translation is CASSLGTSGSPLHF. The variable domain in full, with the rest retrieved from reference TRBV7-3 and TRBJ1-6, is GAGVSQTPSNKVTEKGKYVELRCDPISGHTALYWYRQSLGQGPEFLIYFQGTGAADDSGLPNDRFFAVRPEGSVSTLKIQRTERGDSAVYLCASSLGTSGSPLHFGNGTRLTVT.

V usage is TRBV5-1 and J usage is TRBJ2-3; weak D call: TRBD2 (6 bases). CDR3 length equals 16 residues. V shed 4 bases and J shed 5 bases, with 20 bases lying between them. CDR1 and CDR2 from the germline V gene are SGHRS and YFSETQ. CDR3 sequence reads: CASSPRGGVAVDTQYF. In DNA, the CDR3 is TGCGCCAGCAGCCCGAGGGGCGGGGTGGCAGTAGATACGCAGTATTTT.

The chain is built from TRBV6-5 and TRBJ2-5, with TRBD1 as a possible D gene (6 bases). The V gene lost 6 bases and the J gene lost 1 base, with 15 bases spanning the gap. This CDR3 has 15 amino acids. CDR1 and CDR2 (germline): MNHEY, SVGAGI. As DNA, the CDR3 is TGTGCCAGCAGCAAAGCTGGACAGAGCCAAGAGACCCAGTACTTC. It translates to CASSKAGQSQETQYF.

This clone turned up a few times. The V and J genes are TRBV2 and TRBJ2-2; TRBD2 aligns across 10 bases. The J segment lost 1 base and the V segment lost 6 bases, leaving 2 bases of the junction unmatched. The germline gives CDR1 SNHLY, CDR2 FYNNEI. CDR3 length: 15 residues. In nucleotides, the CDR3 is TGTGCCAGCAGGGCTAGCGGGGGGAACACCGGGGAGCTGTTTTTT. Protein product: CASRASGGNTGELFF.

The chain combines TRBV15 with TRBJ2-5; D is perhaps TRBD1 or TRBD2 (6 bases each). Trimming cost V 4 bases and J 5 bases, with 14 bases left between them. Germline V gene lookup returns CDR1 LNHNV and CDR2 YYDKDF (reference sequence). There are 14 residues in the CDR3. For the CDR3, the DNA is TGTGCCACCAGCACCTACGGGGGCGCGGAGACCCAGTACTTC. Amino acids: CATSTYGGAETQYF.

This clone was counted between two and nine times. The chain has TRBV30 and TRBJ2-2; D gene unclear. Trimming took off 0 bases at V and 4 bases at J, with 6 bases between the two ends. This CDR3 is built from 13 residues. CDR1 and CDR2 (germline): GTSNPN, SVGIG (reference sequence). CDR3 nucleotides: TGTGCCTGGAGTGTCTTTAGCACCGGGGAGCTGTTTTTT. As protein: CAWSVFSTGELFF.

This clone was seen a handful of times. The J gene is TRBJ1-1, the V gene TRBV7-2, with 7 bases that match TRBD1. The ends lost 5 bases at V and 2 bases at J; junction bases unmatched: 11. The CDR3 extends over 16 amino acids. Germline assignment: CDR1 SGHTA and CDR2 FQGNSA. The CDR3 loop reads CASSERTGSRNTEAFF. DNA of the CDR3: TGTGCCAGCAGCGAGCGGACAGGAAGCCGTAACACTGAAGCTTTCTTT. The complete variable domain, with remaining parts taken from reference TRBV7-2 and TRBJ1-1, reads GAGVSQSPSNKVTEKGKDVELRCDPISGHTALYWYRQSLGQGLEFLIYFQGNSAPDKSGLPSDRFSAERTGGSVSTLTIQRTQQEDSAVYLCASSERTGSRNTEAFFGQGTRLTVV.

The rearrangement links TRBV20-1 to TRBJ2-7; 8 bases agree with TRBD1. Germline V gene sequence: CDR1 DFQATT, CDR2 SNEGSKA (reference sequence). The J segment lost 3 bases and the V segment lost 3 bases, leaving 4 bases of the junction unmatched. This CDR3 spans 13 amino acids. In DNA form, the CDR3 reads TGCAGTGCTAGTTCCAGGGGGCTCTACGAGCAGTACGTC. Translating it yields CSASSRGLYEQYV.

The chain is built from TRBV2 and TRBJ1-5; a possible D gene is TRBD1 (5 bases). From germline, CDR1 is SNHLY and CDR2 FYNNEI. V shed 3 bases and J shed 2 bases, with 8 bases lying between them. The CDR3 has 14 residues. The CDR3 spells CASSDRVGNQPQHF. The CDR3 DNA is TGTGCCAGCAGTGACAGGGTAGGCAATCAGCCCCAGCATTTT.

This clone was detected once. The chain recombines TRBV3-1 (or the pseudogene TRBV3-2) with TRBJ2-2; 13 nucleotides line up with TRBD2. Losses at the gene ends were 3 bases for V and 7 bases for J; bases not matched to a gene: 8. This CDR3 spans 17 amino acids. CDR1 and CDR2 from the germline V gene are LGHDT and YNNKEL (reference sequence). In DNA, the CDR3 is TGTGCCAGCAGCCACCTGACTAGCGGGGGGCGGTACGGGGAGCTGTTTTTT. Its protein product is CASSHLTSGGRYGELFF.

This chain links TRBV19 with TRBJ1-2; no clear D. The CDR3 has 15 residues. V was shortened by 7 bases and J by 4 bases, with 19 bases between the two germline ends. Per the germline V gene, CDR1 is LNHDA and CDR2 is SQIVND (reference sequence). CDR3 amino acids: CASTVGRELPYGYTF. The CDR3 nucleotides read TGTGCCAGTACCGTTGGGCGGGAGCTCCCCTATGGCTACACCTTC.

The DNA of the CDR3 is TGTGCCAGCAGCAGACTGATTAGCACAGATACGCAGTATTTT. Its protein product is CASSRLISTDTQYF. V gene TRBV6-2 or TRBV6-3 combines with J gene TRBJ2-3; no definite D call. There are 14 residues in the CDR3. Germline values: CDR1 MNHEY, CDR2 SVGEGT. V was trimmed by 6 bases and J by 0 bases, leaving 10 bases between them.

The chain carries TRBV2 and TRBJ1-1; 7 bases agree with TRBD1. The CDR3 length is 14 residues. The germline CDR1 and CDR2 sequences are SNHLY and FYNNEI. V shed 5 bases, J shed 0 bases, and the junction held 3 bases outside the gene matches. The CDR3 bases are TGTGCCAGCAGTCGACAGGGACTGAACACTGAAGCTTTCTTT. Residues: CASSRQGLNTEAFF.

This chain connects TRBV18 to TRBJ1-4, with D hard to call. Germline-derived CDR1 and CDR2 are KGHSH and LQKENI. The CDR3 consists of 16 residues. The ends were cut back, 6 bases at V and 2 bases at J, with 16 bases in the middle. This CDR3 reads CASSQKRQATNEKLFF. In DNA form, the CDR3 reads TGTGCCAGCTCCCAAAAACGGCAGGCGACTAATGAAAAACTGTTTTTT.

This clone has just one count. This chain links TRBV7-3 with TRBJ2-3, with TRBD2 matching over 12 bases. V was clipped by 3 bases and J by 5 bases; unmatched bases: 0. This CDR3 is built from 14 residues. Germline assignment: CDR1 SGHTA and CDR2 FQGTGA. The CDR3 bases are TGTGCCAGCAGCTTGGGACTAGCGGGAGATACGCAGTATTTT. This sequence encodes CASSLGLAGDTQYF.

The chain links TRBV19 to TRBJ1-5; D unclear. The CDR3 contains 15 residues. Germline lookup yields CDR1 LNHDA and CDR2 SQIVND (reference sequence). Trimming cost V 4 bases and J 7 bases, with 17 bases left between them. CDR3: CASSTTVGGGQPQHF. As DNA, the CDR3 is TGTGCCAGTAGTACAACAGTAGGCGGTGGCCAGCCCCAGCATTTT.

This rearrangement joins TRBV29-1 to TRBJ2-1; maybe TRBD1 (5 bases). CDR3 length: 12 amino acids. Per germline, CDR1 SQVTM and CDR2 ANQGSEA. With 4 bases removed from V and 3 bases from J, the gap between germline ends came to 7 bases. CDR3 sequence (DNA): TGCAGCGTTGGTCAGGGCTACAATGAGCAGTTCTTC. Translating it yields CSVGQGYNEQFF.

The chain links TRBV6-5 to TRBJ1-1; D is unclear. This CDR3 region has 14 residues. Germline assignment: CDR1 MNHEY and CDR2 SVGAGI. The V end was cut by 4 bases, the J end by 2 bases, with 11 bases between. The CDR3, as DNA: TGTGCCAGCAGTTTCGGCAGAACCAACACTGAAGCTTTCTTT. As protein: CASSFGRTNTEAFF.

This CDR3 is CASSLRAERGPNEQFF. Written as DNA, the CDR3 is TGTGCCAGCAGTCTCCGGGCCGAGCGGGGGCCCAATGAGCAGTTCTTC. V is TRBV27 and J is TRBJ2-1; the match to TRBD2 covers 8 bases. V shed 5 bases, J shed 6 bases, and the junction held 12 bases outside the gene matches. Germline lookup yields CDR1 MNHEY and CDR2 SMNVEV (reference sequence). The length of the CDR3 is 16 residues.

The chain joins TRBV10-1 to TRBJ2-5; tentatively, D is TRBD2 (5 bases). This CDR3 contains 14 residues. V was cut by 3 bases and J by 1 base, with 9 bases left in between. Germline CDR1 is WNHNN and CDR2 is SYGVQD (reference sequence). The CDR3 DNA sequence: TGCGCCAGCAGTGACCCTGGACTCCAAGAGACCCAGTACTTC. Translation gives CASSDPGLQETQYF.